This is a list of T cell receptor beta chains from one sample in a study of cytomegalovirus exposure and HLA in healthy donors. TCRdb's copy holds only in-frame clones and misses some; the assay was immunoSEQ multiplex PCR. The sample holds some 220,000 clones, around 89% seen once. Specimen: PBMCs. Receptor source: a woman aged 18 to 35 in good health and CMV-seronegative. Both conserved end residues are part of each CDR3. The D gene is left open where the match is weak. Some rows have no size entry. The others give once, few or many, or a class for an expanded clone.

V,D,size,J,CDR3,DNA
TRBV5-4,TRBD1,-,TRBJ1-1,CASSWGQGDTEAFF,TGTGCCAGCAGCTGGGGGCAGGGGGACACTGAAGCTTTCTTT
TRBV7-2,-,-,TRBJ2-7,CASSLDPDSKQYF,TGTGCCAGCAGCTTAGACCCCGACAGCAAGCAGTACTTC
TRBV5-8,TRBD1,once,TRBJ2-4,CASSGQGRSRGNIQYF,TGTGCCAGCAGCGGACAGGGTCGGAGCAGGGGAAACATTCAGTACTTC
TRBV7-3,TRBD2,-,TRBJ2-1,CASSVQSGRAEDEQFF,TGTGCCAGCAGCGTACAAAGCGGGAGGGCCGAAGATGAGCAGTTCTTC
TRBV5-4,TRBD2,-,TRBJ2-7,CASSLGGRRSEQYF,TGTGCCAGCAGCTTGGGCGGGAGGAGAAGCGAGCAGTACTTC
TRBV7-9,-,-,TRBJ1-5,CASSLAAGNQPQHF,TGTGCCAGCAGCTTAGCGGCCGGGAATCAGCCCCAGCATTTT
TRBV5-6,-,-,TRBJ2-5,CASSLGFRVRVRQETQYF,TGTGCCAGCAGCTTGGGGTTTCGGGTCAGGGTCCGCCAAGAGACCCAGTACTTC
TRBV7-3,-,-,TRBJ1-1,CASSLSGGSTEAFF,TGTGCCAGCAGCTTAAGTGGGGGGAGCACTGAAGCTTTCTTT
TRBV7-9,TRBD1,-,TRBJ1-1,CASSFGQGNTEAFF,TGTGCCAGCAGCTTCGGACAGGGGAACACTGAAGCTTTCTTT
TRBV7-2,TRBD2,-,TRBJ2-3,CASSLGLAGRPSTDTQYF,TGTGCCAGCAGCTTAGGACTAGCGGGGCGTCCTAGCACAGATACGCAGTATTTT
TRBV4-1,-,-,TRBJ2-2,CASSQDRGANTGELFF,TGCGCCAGCAGCCAAGACAGGGGCGCGAACACCGGGGAGCTGTTTTTT
TRBV7-8,TRBD2,-,TRBJ2-1,CASSPGTSGGRSYNEQFF,TGTGCCAGCAGCCCCGGGACTAGCGGGGGACGCTCCTACAATGAGCAGTTCTTC
TRBV6-1,TRBD2,-,TRBJ2-5,CASSDPTSGRARETQYF,TGTGCCAGCAGTGACCCGACTAGCGGGAGGGCCCGGGAGACCCAGTACTTC
TRBV5-1,-,-,TRBJ2-2,CASSLLPQGTGELFF,TGCGCCAGCAGCTTGCTCCCTCAGGGAACCGGGGAGCTGTTTTTT
TRBV7-9,TRBD1,-,TRBJ2-5,CASSPRDRGKETQYF,TGTGCCAGCAGCCCCCGGGACAGGGGGAAAGAGACCCAGTACTTC
TRBV7-2,-,-,TRBJ2-7,CASSQASSYDQYF,TGTGCCAGCTCGCAGGCAAGCTCCTACGACCAGTACTTC
TRBV30,TRBD2,-,TRBJ2-5,CAWTIGGTSRETQYF,TGTGCCTGGACCATAGGTGGGACTAGCCGCGAGACCCAGTACTTC
TRBV4-2,-,-,TRBJ2-1,CASSQLSVNEQFF,TGTGCCAGCAGCCAACTAAGCGTAAATGAGCAGTTCTTC
TRBV5-1,-,-,TRBJ1-6,CASSLMRGEANSPLHF,TGCGCCAGCAGTTTGATGCGCGGGGAGGCTAATTCACCCCTCCACTTT
TRBV19,TRBD1,-,TRBJ1-2,CASSRDRNGGYTF,TGTGCCAGTAGTAGGGACAGAAACGGTGGCTACACCTTC
TRBV2,TRBD2,-,TRBJ2-2,CASSESRGGLRFRGTGELFF,TGTGCCAGCAGTGAGTCTCGGGGGGGCCTTCGGTTCCGAGGCACCGGGGAGCTGTTTTTT
TRBV9,TRBD2,few,TRBJ2-3,CASSSTSGVYADTQYF,TGTGCCAGCAGCTCCACTAGCGGGGTTTACGCAGATACGCAGTATTTT
TRBV5-4,-,-,TRBJ2-5,CASSPGGGVETQYF,TGTGCCAGCAGCCCGGGGGGCGGGGTTGAGACCCAGTACTTC
TRBV7-6,-,-,TRBJ2-3,CASSLDPGVTDTQYF,TGTGCCAGCAGCTTAGATCCCGGGGTCACAGATACGCAGTATTTT
TRBV27,TRBD1,-,TRBJ1-5,CASSLAGGQPQHF,TGTGCCAGCAGTTTGGCAGGGGGTCAGCCCCAGCATTTT
TRBV7-2,TRBD1,-,TRBJ1-6,CASSWDRGSPLHF,TGTGCCAGCAGCTGGGACAGGGGATCACCCCTCCACTTT
TRBV9,-,-,TRBJ1-1,CASTSGMNTEAFF,TGTGCCAGCACGTCGGGGATGAACACTGAAGCTTTCTTT
TRBV18,TRBD1,-,TRBJ1-1,CASSSTGALTEAFF,TGTGCCAGCTCCTCCACAGGGGCCCTCACTGAAGCTTTCTTT
TRBV15,-,few,TRBJ2-7,CATSKPGAAYEQYF,TGTGCCACCAGCAAGCCGGGAGCTGCCTACGAGCAGTACTTC
TRBV7-7,TRBD1,-,TRBJ2-7,CASDSRDREHEQYF,TGTGCCAGCGATAGCCGGGACAGGGAACACGAGCAGTACTTC
TRBV6-1,-,-,TRBJ1-2,CASSEVPGTGYGYTF,TGTGCCAGCAGTGAAGTTCCGGGAACGGGGTATGGCTACACCTTC
TRBV27,TRBD1,-,TRBJ2-4,CASSLSGQGPKNIQYF,TGTGCCAGCAGTTTATCGGGACAGGGGCCTAAAAACATTCAGTACTTC
TRBV7-2,TRBD1,-,TRBJ1-5,CASSLTGGHQPQHF,TGTGCCAGCAGCTTGACAGGGGGACATCAGCCCCAGCATTTT
TRBV25-1,TRBD1,-,TRBJ1-2,CASSEGQGAIYGYTF,TGTGCCAGCAGTGAGGGCCAGGGGGCCATCTATGGCTACACCTTC
TRBV29-1,-,-,TRBJ1-2,CSVEGGRF,TGCAGCGTTGAAGGGGGCAGGTTC
TRBV6-6,-,few,TRBJ2-6,CASTPPGANVLTF,TGTGCCAGCACTCCCCCCGGGGCCAACGTCCTGACTTTC
TRBV15,-,-,TRBJ1-2,CATSRVNGGGYTF,TGTGCCACCAGCAGAGTTAACGGGGGTGGCTACACCTTC